Listed here are 5 T cell receptor beta chains from one sample, sequenced in a study of CD8 T cells in ankylosing spondylitis. MiXCR, run by TCRdb on the 5' RACE reads, gives a single entry per CDR3 protein. The sample contains approximately 220,000 distinct CDR3 sequences, roughly 25% of which appear only once. Sequences were obtained from blood, either unsorted or a sorted T cell fraction (not recorded which). Source of these receptors: a male donor with ankylosing spondylitis or in good health (not recorded which).

This clonotype showed up many times. The V call is TRBV15, the J call TRBJ1-2, with D maybe TRBD1 (5 bases). Germline V lookup: CDR1 LNHNV, CDR2 YYDKDF (reference sequence). Trimming took 4 bases from V and 2 from J, leaving 8 bases between them. The CDR3 runs to 13 residues. The CDR3 DNA is TGTGCCACCAGCATTGAGGGGAACTATGGCTACACCTTC. This encodes CATSIEGNYGYTF. The full variable domain, rest sourced from reference TRBV15 and TRBJ1-2, is DAMVIQNPRYQVTQFGKPVTLSCSQTLNHNVMYWYQQKSSQAPKLLFHYYDKDFNNEADTPDNFQSRRPNTSFCFLDIRSPGLGDTAMYLCATSIEGNYGYTFGSGTRLTVV.

This chain uses TRBV6-1 with TRBJ1-4; weak D call: TRBD1 (6 bases). Deletions cut 6 bases from V and 8 bases from J, with 13 bases between. The V gene's germline CDR1 is MNHNS and CDR2 SASEGT. The CDR3 is 13 residues long. CDR3 DNA: TGTGCCAGCAGCCCCCTAACAGGGGAAAAACTGTTTTTT. Its translation: CASSPLTGEKLFF.

Many counts were recorded for this clonotype. The chain links TRBV7-2 to TRBJ2-7; no firm D call. With 2 bases removed from V and 2 bases from J, the gap between germline ends came to 4 bases. The CDR3 extends over 12 amino acids. The germline gives CDR1 SGHTA, CDR2 FQGNSA. The CDR3 sequence is CASSLWTYEQYF. CDR3 DNA: TGTGCCAGCAGCTTATGGACCTACGAGCAGTACTTC.

V is TRBV12-3 or TRBV12-4 and J is TRBJ1-2, with a tentative D call TRBD1 (6 bases). This CDR3 has 13 amino acids. V gave up 5 bases and J gave up 2 bases, with 9 bases separating them. The CDR3, as DNA: TGTGCCAGCAGTGTACAGGGAAACTATGGCTACACCTTC. Its translation: CASSVQGNYGYTF.

This clonotype was counted many times. The genes are TRBV11-2 and TRBJ2-7; TRBD1 agrees at 11 bases. Germline trimming cut 1 base from V and 1 base from J; bases unmatched to any gene: 6. This CDR3 spans 17 amino acids. Germline CDR1 SGHAT, CDR2 FQNNGV. CDR3 bases: TGTGCCAGCAGCTTAGCCGGGACAGGGGGAGTTTCCTACGAGCAGTACTTC. It codes for CASSLAGTGGVSYEQYF.